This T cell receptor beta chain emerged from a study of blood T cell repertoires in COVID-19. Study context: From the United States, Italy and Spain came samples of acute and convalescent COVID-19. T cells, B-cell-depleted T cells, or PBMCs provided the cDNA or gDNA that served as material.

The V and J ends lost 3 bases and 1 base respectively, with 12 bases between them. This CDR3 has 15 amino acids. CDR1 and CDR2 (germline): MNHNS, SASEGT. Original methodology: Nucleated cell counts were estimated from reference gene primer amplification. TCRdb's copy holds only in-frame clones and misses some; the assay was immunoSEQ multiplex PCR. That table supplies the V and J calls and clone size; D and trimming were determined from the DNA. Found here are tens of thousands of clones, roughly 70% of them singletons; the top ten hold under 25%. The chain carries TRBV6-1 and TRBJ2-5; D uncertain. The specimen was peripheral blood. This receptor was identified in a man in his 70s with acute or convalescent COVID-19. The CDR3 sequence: CASSDQQSVQETQYF. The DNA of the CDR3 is TGTGCCAGCAGTGATCAACAATCCGTCCAAGAGACCCAGTACTTC.